The 20 T cell receptor beta chains presented below share a single source sample, sequenced in a study of blood T cell repertoires in COVID-19. Repertoires were generated with immunoSEQ multiplex PCR, while TCRdb's copy carries only in-frame clones and drops some. Here the sample spans about 120,000 clones, about 81% being singletons. Input material: peripheral blood. The receptors stem from a man aged 25-40 years with COVID-19, enrolled during active disease.

CDR3 nucleotide sequence: TGTGCCAGCAGCTTGGGAGCGGGAGGACGAAACAATGAGCAGTTCTTC. Translation: CASSLGAGGRNNEQFF. The chain links TRBV5-6 to TRBJ2-1; 9 nucleotides line up with TRBD2. The CDR3 spans 16 residues. CDR1 SGHDT and CDR2 YYEEEE come from the germline V gene. Trimming at V came to 0 bases and at J to 5 bases, leaving 6 bases not matched to a gene.

This clone was picked up a small number of times. V gene TRBV6-5 combines with J gene TRBJ1-2; tentatively, D is TRBD1 (5 bases). The CDR3 is 15 residues long. V was cut by 4 bases and J by 4 bases, with 16 bases left in between. Germline V gene lookup returns CDR1 MNHEY and CDR2 SVGAGI. The CDR3 reads CASSFSQTVRYGYTF. CDR3 coding DNA: TGTGCCAGCAGTTTTTCGCAGACAGTTCGCTATGGCTACACCTTC.

J is TRBJ1-2 and V is TRBV6-5; 10 bases fit TRBD1. This CDR3 has 16 amino acids. J gave up 3 bases and V 4 bases, and 8 bases lay outside the gene matches. From germline, CDR1 is MNHEY and CDR2 SVGAGI. CDR3 amino acids: CASSSGTGTGDYGYTF. For the CDR3, the DNA is TGTGCCAGCAGTTCGGGTACCGGGACAGGGGACTATGGCTACACCTTC.

The DNA for the CDR3 is TGTGCCAGCGGGGTGGGACAGCCTGAAGCTTTCTTT. Amino acids: CASGVGQPEAFF. This chain uses TRBV6-6 with TRBJ1-1, with 7 bases lining up with TRBD1. V was pared by 8 bases and J by 6 bases, with 6 bases of the junction left unmatched. Looked up from germline, CDR1 is MNHNY and CDR2 is SVGAGI (reference sequence). The CDR3 is 12 amino acids.

The rearrangement joins TRBV28 to TRBJ1-1; possibly TRBD1 for D (6 bases). The CDR3 length is 15 residues. Trimming removed 6 bases from V and 0 bases from J, with 14 bases in between. CDR1 and CDR2 (germline): MDHEN, SYDVKM. The CDR3 region has the DNA TGTGCCAGCAGCCTCCCGGACAGCATGAACACTGAAGCTTTCTTT. Translating it yields CASSLPDSMNTEAFF.

The chain recombines TRBV28 with TRBJ2-7; D is unresolved. Germline loops: CDR1 MDHEN, CDR2 SYDVKM. V lost 5 bases and J 3 bases, leaving 5 bases between the germline ends. The CDR3 contains 11 residues. The DNA of the CDR3 is TGTGCCAGCAGTACCTACTACGAGCAGTACTTC. It specifies CASSTYYEQYF.

V and J are TRBV7-3 and TRBJ2-2; TRBD1 aligns across 10 bases. In germline, CDR1 is SGHTA, CDR2 FQGTGA. The CDR3 length is 17 residues. J was trimmed by 3 bases and V by 4 bases; bases with no gene match: 8. The CDR3 DNA reads as TGTGCCAGCAGCTACCTACCGGGACAGGGGTACACCGGGGAGCTGTTTTTT. Residues: CASSYLPGQGYTGELFF. Filled out from reference TRBV7-3 and TRBJ2-2, the complete variable domain reads GAGVSQTPSNKVTEKGKYVELRCDPISGHTALYWYRQSLGQGPEFLIYFQGTGAADDSGLPNDRFFAVRPEGSVSTLKIQRTERGDSAVYLCASSYLPGQGYTGELFFGEGSRLTVL.

This chain links TRBV7-3 with TRBJ1-1, with a possible D match to TRBD1 (6 bases). This CDR3 contains 14 residues. Trimming pared 5 bases from V and 1 base from J, leaving 11 bases between. The germline V gene encodes CDR1 SGHTA and CDR2 FQGTGA. In DNA form, the CDR3 reads TGTGCCAGCAGCCCACAGGGCTGGAACACTGAAGCTTTCTTT. Its protein is CASSPQGWNTEAFF.

The chain uses TRBV4-1 and TRBJ1-5; D not resolved. Looked up from germline, CDR1 is MGHRA and CDR2 is YSYEKL. V lost 1 base to trimming and J lost 0 bases, with 13 bases between them. The CDR3 runs 17 residues. CDR3 nucleotides: TGCGCCAGCAGCCAAGTAGATCTAGGTTTTAGCAATCAGCCCCAGCATTTT. It specifies CASSQVDLGFSNQPQHF.

The V call is TRBV7-8, the J call TRBJ1-5, with D perhaps TRBD1 (5 bases). The CDR3 is 18 amino acids. The V gene's germline CDR1 is SGHVS and CDR2 FQNEAQ. With 2 bases removed from V and 3 bases from J, the gap between germline ends came to 20 bases. This CDR3 is CASSLMSQGSASNQPQHF. DNA of the CDR3: TGTGCCAGCAGCTTAATGTCGCAGGGTTCCGCCTCCAATCAGCCCCAGCATTTT.

The chain couples TRBV24-1 to TRBJ2-7; TRBD1 agrees at 12 bases. Germline V lookup: CDR1 KGHDR, CDR2 SFDVKD. The CDR3 runs to 14 residues. J was trimmed by 6 bases and V by 5 bases; bases with no gene match: 4. This chain's CDR3 is CATSAGQGAGEQYF. The CDR3 DNA follows: TGTGCCACCAGTGCGGGACAGGGGGCCGGCGAGCAGTACTTC.

This chain uses TRBV27 with TRBJ1-5; a possible D gene is TRBD1 (6 bases). Trimming pared 3 bases from V and 5 bases from J, leaving 8 bases between. In germline, CDR1 is MNHEY, CDR2 SMNVEV (reference sequence). The CDR3 is 13 amino acids. The CDR3 spells CASSLDRYQPQHF. The CDR3 nucleotides are TGTGCCAGCAGTTTGGACAGATATCAGCCCCAGCATTTT.

CDR3 DNA sequence: TGTGCCAGCAGCTTAACGGACCAGGGAACGAGCGGCTACACCTTC. Its translation is CASSLTDQGTSGYTF. The chain recombines TRBV7-9 with TRBJ1-2; a weak D match, TRBD1 (5 bases). Germline V gene data show CDR1 as SEHNR and CDR2 as FQNEAQ (reference sequence). Between the trimmed V and J ends, which lost 2 bases and 8 bases, there was a span of 18 bases. This CDR3 has 15 amino acids.

The chain uses TRBV10-3 and TRBJ1-1, with D perhaps TRBD1 (6 bases). CDR3 length: 13 residues. Trimming removed 11 bases from V and 0 bases from J, with 13 bases in between. Germline V lookup: CDR1 ENHRY, CDR2 SYGVKD. CDR3 sequence reads: CAVRQELNTEAFF. The CDR3, as DNA: TGTGCCGTTCGACAGGAACTGAACACTGAAGCTTTCTTT.

This clone was seen once. The chain uses TRBV5-5 and TRBJ1-6, with D perhaps matching TRBD1 (5 bases). This CDR3 has 14 residues. CDR1 and CDR2 (germline): SGHKS, YYEKEE (reference sequence). V was trimmed by 4 bases and J by 5 bases, leaving 10 bases between them. CDR3 in amino acids: CASSTGTNNSPLHF. The CDR3 nucleotides are TGTGCCAGCAGCACTGGGACTAATAATTCACCCCTCCACTTT.

This clone was found once. This chain uses TRBV7-3 with TRBJ1-1; 8 positions match TRBD1. V lost 1 base and J lost 4; bases outside the gene matches: 2. Germline CDR1 SGHTA, CDR2 FQGTGA. The CDR3 is 14 residues long. CDR3 sequence: CASSLRQGITEAFF. The DNA for the CDR3 is TGTGCCAGCAGCTTAAGACAGGGGATCACTGAAGCTTTCTTT.

This clone was detected a few times. V usage is TRBV4-1 and J usage is TRBJ2-1; 16 nucleotides agree with TRBD2. J was trimmed by 9 bases and V by 6 bases; bases with no gene match: 2. The CDR3 runs 14 residues. The V gene's germline CDR1 is MGHRA and CDR2 YSYEKL. DNA for the CDR3: TGCGCCAGCAGGGGGACTAGCGGGAGGGGTGAGCAGTTCTTC. It translates to CASRGTSGRGEQFF.

The rearrangement joins TRBV19 to TRBJ1-5, with D possibly being TRBD1 (6 bases). This CDR3 has 16 residues. Germline assignment: CDR1 LNHDA and CDR2 SQIVND (reference sequence). Trimming pared 5 bases from V and 0 bases from J, leaving 14 bases between. CDR3 bases: TGTGCCAGTAGTCCCCTGGACAGAATTAGCAATCAGCCCCAGCATTTT. Translated, it gives CASSPLDRISNQPQHF.

This clone was counted a few times. The rearrangement joins TRBV12-3 or TRBV12-4 to TRBJ2-7, with D hard to call. V was cut by 6 bases and J by 2 bases, with 5 bases left in between. This CDR3 has 11 residues. The CDR3 DNA is TGTGCCAGCAGCTCTACCTACGAGCAGTACTTC. Its translation: CASSSTYEQYF.

The V call is TRBV5-1, the J call TRBJ1-1, with 8 bases aligning to TRBD1. The CDR3 consists of 14 residues. The V and J ends lost 4 bases and 4 bases, in that order; junction bases with no gene match: 6. CDR1 is SGHRS, CDR2 YFSETQ, per germline. The CDR3 nucleotides are TGCGCCAGCAGCCCACCTACAGGGGGCACTGAAGCTTTCTTT. Translation gives CASSPPTGGTEAFF.